A single sample is the source of the 19 T cell receptor beta chains below, sequenced in a study of OX40 agonist ivuxolimab in advanced cancers. Only in-frame clones appear in the TCRdb table, and some are missing; sequencing was by immunoSEQ multiplex PCR. The data contain over 30,000 clones, 82% of them seen just once; the ten biggest clones take up roughly 2%. This sample comprised CD4+ or CD8+ T cells sorted from blood, obtained in a trial of the OX40 agonist ivuxolimab. The receptors were sampled from an adult with an advanced solid tumor such as melanoma, head and neck, liver or kidney cancer.

The J gene is TRBJ1-1, the V gene TRBV18, with TRBD1 identical over 8 bases. Germline lookup yields CDR1 KGHSH and CDR2 LQKENI. The CDR3 has 14 amino acids. The V gene end was trimmed by 4 bases and the J gene end by 6 bases; junction bases not matched to a gene: 7. In nucleotides, the CDR3 is TGTGCCAGCTCACGAAAGCAGGGGGCCTCTGAAGCTTTCTTT. Encoded protein: CASSRKQGASEAFF.

The V call is TRBV7-2, the J call TRBJ2-3; 8 bases match TRBD1. With 4 bases clipped from V and 5 bases from J, the junction kept 5 bases outside the gene matches. This CDR3 is 14 amino acids long. Per the germline V gene, CDR1 is SGHTA and CDR2 is FQGNSA. CDR3 in DNA: TGTGCCAGCAGCTCCAGGGGGCGGGTAGATACGCAGTATTTT. Amino acids: CASSSRGRVDTQYF. The full variable domain, with the rest looked up from reference TRBV7-2 and TRBJ2-3, is GAGVSQSPSNKVTEKGKDVELRCDPISGHTALYWYRQSLGQGLEFLIYFQGNSAPDKSGLPSDRFSAERTGGSVSTLTIQRTQQEDSAVYLCASSSRGRVDTQYFGPGTRLTVL.

This clone was recorded once. The chain uses TRBV15 and TRBJ2-7, with unresolved D. CDR3 length: 13 residues. From germline, CDR1 is LNHNV and CDR2 YYDKDF (reference sequence). Trimming cost V 4 bases and J 9 bases, with 16 bases left between them. The CDR3 region has the DNA TGTGCCACCAGCACTTACTCCTCCCCTAGGCAGTACTTC. It translates to CATSTYSSPRQYF.

This clone has a single count. The rearrangement links TRBV28 to TRBJ1-2, with TRBD1 matching over 7 bases. This CDR3 is built from 13 residues. Germline V gene lookup returns CDR1 MDHEN and CDR2 SYDVKM. J gave up 8 bases and V 5 bases, and 8 bases lay outside the gene matches. This CDR3 is CASSADRARGYTF. Here the CDR3 DNA reads TGTGCCAGCAGTGCAGACAGGGCGAGAGGCTACACCTTC.

Remarks on this clone: The junction and the germline gene differ at one end; a read error may be behind it. The CDR3 loop is CASSKDQNRKTYGYTF. Written as DNA, the CDR3 is TGCGCCAGCAGCAAAGATCAGAACCGAAAGACCTATGGCTACACCTTC. The chain employs TRBV4-1 and TRBJ1-2; D ambiguous. This CDR3 is 16 amino acids long. Germline loops: CDR1 MGHRA, CDR2 YSYEKL.

The rearrangement links TRBV7-2 to TRBJ1-5; tentative D call: TRBD1 (6 bases). The CDR3 has 14 residues. CDR1 and CDR2 (germline): SGHTA, FQGNSA. The V and J ends lost 0 bases and 6 bases respectively, with 9 bases between them. The DNA for the CDR3 is TGTGCCAGCAGCTTAGCAGGGGGAGGTCAGCCCCAGCATTTT. This translates into CASSLAGGGQPQHF. The variable domain in full, with the rest retrieved from reference TRBV7-2 and TRBJ1-5, is GAGVSQSPSNKVTEKGKDVELRCDPISGHTALYWYRQSLGQGLEFLIYFQGNSAPDKSGLPSDRFSAERTGGSVSTLTIQRTQQEDSAVYLCASSLAGGGQPQHFGDGTRLSIL.

CDR3 residues: CASSITPRDYGYTF. CDR3 sequence (DNA): TGTGCCAGTAGTATTACGCCCAGGGACTATGGCTACACCTTC. The chain combines TRBV19 with TRBJ1-2, with D possibly being TRBD1 (5 bases). V was pared by 3 bases and J by 3 bases, with 11 bases between. CDR3 length: 14 residues. CDR1 is LNHDA, CDR2 SQIVND, per germline (reference sequence).

This clone was observed a single time. DNA for the CDR3: TGTGCCAGCAGCTCATTCCTACAGGGGAGTGTGGCTGAAGCTTTCTTT. It codes for CASSSFLQGSVAEAFF. The genes are TRBV7-6 and TRBJ1-1, with TRBD1 matching 7 bases. The germline V gene has CDR1 SGHVS and CDR2 FNYEAQ. V lost 4 bases and J lost 6; bases outside the gene matches: 14. The CDR3 is made up of 16 amino acids.

The chain recombines TRBV27 with TRBJ2-2; no clear D. Germline CDR1 is MNHEY and CDR2 is SMNVEV (reference sequence). This CDR3 comprises 13 residues. The V end was cut by 2 bases, the J end by 6 bases, with 7 bases between. The CDR3 nucleotides read TGTGCCAGCAGTTTACCCGTTCCCGGGGAGCTGTTTTTT. Encoded protein: CASSLPVPGELFF.

The rearrangement links TRBV5-4 to TRBJ2-7; 9 bases line up with TRBD1. This CDR3 contains 15 residues. CDR1 is SGHNT and CDR2 is YYREEE in the germline V gene (reference sequence). V trimming: 2 bases; J trimming: 4 bases; junction bases outside the gene matches: 7. DNA for the CDR3: TGTGCCAGCAGCTTCCGGACAGGGGAAGGATACGAGCAGTACTTC. Translation: CASSFRTGEGYEQYF.

CDR3 in amino acids: CASSLGGQVEPQHF. The CDR3 DNA reads TGCGCCAGCAGCTTGGGAGGACAGGTCGAGCCCCAGCATTTT. The chain links TRBV5-1 to TRBJ1-5; 7 nucleotides agree with TRBD1. V trimming: 0 bases; J trimming: 8 bases; junction bases outside the gene matches: 5. The germline V gene encodes CDR1 SGHRS and CDR2 YFSETQ. The CDR3 totals 14 residues. Together with reference TRBV5-1 and TRBJ1-5, the CDR3 gives the full variable domain: KAGVTQTPRYLIKTRGQQVTLSCSPISGHRSVSWYQQTPGQGLQFLFEYFSETQRNKGNFPGRFSGRQFSNSRSEMNVSTLELGDSALYLCASSLGGQVEPQHFGDGTRLSIL.

The V and J genes are TRBV7-8 and TRBJ2-5; 9 positions match TRBD2. CDR1 is SGHVS, CDR2 FQNEAQ, per germline. This CDR3 is built from 15 residues. V gave up 6 bases and J gave up 5 bases; unmatched junction bases: 10. In DNA form, the CDR3 reads TGTGCCAGCAGTCACTTCATGGCGGGGGGGGAGACCCAGTACTTC. It translates to CASSHFMAGGETQYF.

This clone has a handful of counts. This chain uses TRBV7-6 with TRBJ2-2, with 8 bases lining up with TRBD1. The CDR3 extends over 19 amino acids. The germline gives CDR1 SGHVS, CDR2 FNYEAQ. J lost 0 bases, V lost 1 base, and 10 bases had no gene match. Here the CDR3 DNA reads TGTGCCAGCAGCTTAGTCGGACAGGGTCCTACCGCGAACACCGGGGAGCTGTTTTTT. It yields the protein CASSLVGQGPTANTGELFF.

J is TRBJ2-1 and V is TRBV5-5; 8 nucleotides match TRBD2. The V gene's germline CDR1 is SGHKS and CDR2 YYEKEE (reference sequence). V was clipped by 0 bases and J by 15 bases; unmatched bases: 11. The CDR3 is made up of 14 amino acids. This CDR3 reads CASSLEPVAGKGFF. The CDR3 DNA reads as TGTGCCAGCAGCTTGGAGCCGGTAGCGGGGAAGGGGTTCTTC.

This chain joins TRBV7-9 and TRBJ2-1, with TRBD2 matching over 8 bases. J lost 12 bases, V lost 1 base, and 2 bases had no gene match. The CDR3 spans 12 residues. Germline V CDR1 and CDR2: SEHNR, FQNEAQ (reference sequence). The DNA of the CDR3 is TGTGCCAGCAGCTTAGAACTAGCGGCGCAGTTCTTC. This sequence encodes CASSLELAAQFF.

The CDR3 coding sequence is TGTGCCAGCAGCCGGGAATCGAACACTGAAGCTTTCTTT. It encodes CASSRESNTEAFF. The rearrangement uses TRBV7-9 and TRBJ1-1; no reliable D call. With 5 bases removed from V and 1 base from J, the gap between germline ends came to 8 bases. Per germline, CDR1 SEHNR and CDR2 FQNEAQ (reference sequence). CDR3 length equals 13 residues.

The chain has TRBV2 and TRBJ2-1; weak D call: TRBD2 (5 bases). CDR3 size: 13 residues. Trimming removed 4 bases at V and 4 bases at J, with 8 bases between. Germline V gene sequence: CDR1 SNHLY, CDR2 FYNNEI. CDR3 protein: CASSGESYNEQFF. DNA for the CDR3: TGTGCCAGCAGTGGGGAGTCTTACAATGAGCAGTTCTTC.

The chain recombines TRBV28 with TRBJ1-5; D ambiguous. This CDR3 spans 14 amino acids. Germline values: CDR1 MDHEN, CDR2 SYDVKM. With 6 bases removed from V and 0 bases from J, the gap between germline ends came to 9 bases. The CDR3 DNA reads as TGTGCCAGCAGCTACCGAATTAGCAATCAGCCCCAGCATTTT. Protein product: CASSYRISNQPQHF.

The chain couples TRBV15 to TRBJ2-7, with D unclear. From germline, CDR1 is LNHNV and CDR2 YYDKDF (reference sequence). The CDR3 contains 16 residues. Trimming left V 0 bases short and J 0 bases short, with 12 bases between. CDR3 in DNA: TGTGCCACCAGCAGAGATCGGTACTCCTCCTCCTACGAGCAGTACTTC. This sequence encodes CATSRDRYSSSYEQYF.